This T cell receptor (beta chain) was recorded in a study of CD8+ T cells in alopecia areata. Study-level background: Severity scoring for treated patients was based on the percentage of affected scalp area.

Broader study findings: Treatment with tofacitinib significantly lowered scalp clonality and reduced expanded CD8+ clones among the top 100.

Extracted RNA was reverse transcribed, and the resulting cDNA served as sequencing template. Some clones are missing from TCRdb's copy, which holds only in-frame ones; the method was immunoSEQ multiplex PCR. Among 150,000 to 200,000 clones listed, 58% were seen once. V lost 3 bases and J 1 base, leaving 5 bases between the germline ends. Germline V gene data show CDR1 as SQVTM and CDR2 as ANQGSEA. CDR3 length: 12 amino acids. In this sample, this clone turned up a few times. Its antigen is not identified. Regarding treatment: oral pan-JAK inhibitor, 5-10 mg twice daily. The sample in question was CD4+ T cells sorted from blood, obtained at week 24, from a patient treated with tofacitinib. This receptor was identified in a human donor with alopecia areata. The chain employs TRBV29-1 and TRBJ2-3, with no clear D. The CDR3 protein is CSVDVGTDTQYF. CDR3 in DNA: TGCAGCGTTGATGTCGGCACAGATACGCAGTATTTT.